What follows is one T cell receptor (beta chain) and its context. The clone's antigen remains unknown. No per-base quality is available; no much larger clone lies one base away. The data derive from a study of long-term antiretroviral therapy in people with HIV (dated by TCRdb to the early 2020s). About the study as a whole: The earliest samples were collected about a decade before the 2015 WHO recommendation for immediate ART, when ART was typically delayed until CD4 counts fell. A retrospective serial study tested whether changes in peripheral blood TRB repertoire composition and diversity were associated with ART initiation and durable HIV suppression. A total of roughly 180 cryopreserved PBMC samples were contributed to the cohort by 30 adults with confirmed HIV infection, with samples collected serially over a mean of roughly six years (range 1-12). Among the approximately 27 participants with HIV, eleven to twelve were female. Test extractions of a monoclonal T-cell line alongside approximately 34 polyclonal samples showed no cross-contamination during QIAcube processing. On the study overall, not on this receptor specifically: Because cell numbers in pre-ART samples were limited, unsorted PBMC were profiled instead of sorted CD4+ and CD8+ T cells. Limited PBMC availability meant only the TCR beta chain was sequenced, without alpha chain pairing. Starting ART was linked to a significant rise in TRB diversity, yet even after long-term ART the diversity remained significantly lower than in transplant donor controls. HIV repertoires had narrower CDR3 length ranges than controls, and the network structure suggested an antigen-experienced repertoire that shifted only slightly toward naive after ART. Inferences about post-ART repertoire changes are limited because no data were available on ART adherence, viral resistance or therapy changes. The samples span the years 2004 to 2017, and the ART regimens used at that time may not be as effective as current regimens. At every time point, the repertoire was dominated by expanded TRB clones first identified before ART initiation, although this dominance fluctuated and, in many PLHIV, declined after ART.

The germline V gene (reference sequence) yields SEHNR for CDR1 and FQNEAQ for CDR2. The CDR3 runs 16 amino acids, cysteine and phenylalanine included. CDR3 DNA only is kept here, 48 bases in frame from base 1. Unmatched junction bases come to 8, with V trimmed by 5 bases and J by 4 bases. To be included, a participant needed at least one PBMC sample from before ART initiation plus at least two post-ART samples. Every participant with HIV received treatment in the United States of America. Before DNA extraction, cryopreserved samples of roughly 0.95-10 million PBMC were thawed and washed. At the time of the earliest PBMC sample for each participant with HIV, ages ranged from about 23 to 60 years. Each participant contributed PBMC samples from 1-4 timepoints before ART initiation and 2-8 timepoints after ART initiation, with a median of 7 samples. Serial HIV viral load, CD4+ T-cell count, ART history and demographic data were obtained for every participant. Genomic DNA was extracted from unsorted PBMC with a Qiagen kit on a QIAcube, with processing performed in batches of 12 samples.

The immunoSEQ hsTCRB v3.0 assay was used at survey level resolution for TRB variable region sequencing. The target sequencing depth for TRB was about 40,000-50,000 T-cell genomes per sample. TRB libraries were pooled and sequenced on an Illumina MiSeq using a v3 150-cycle kit. The source study handled its data this way. Repertoire analysis was run in R within a reproducible Nextflow workflow that covered QC, data transformation and analysis. LymphoSeq2, an R package for exploring AIRR-Seq data, was used to implement custom analyses. A few samples that yielded fewer than 5000 total TRB sequences were excluded, so that around 190 HIV repertoires were analyzed. Among the 180 to 200 HIV repertoires that were kept, 59 were collected before ART initiation and more than 120 were collected after ART initiation. Repertoires were downsampled to 5000 TRB nucleotide sequences, with summary statistics averaged over 100 downsampling iterations. Only TRB sequences with CDR3 regions of at least seven amino acids were retained for analysis. Diversity was measured with a Shannon entropy-derived clonality score and the Gini coefficient. In the repertoire networks, any two of the top 5000 CDR3 amino acid sequences were connected whenever the two sequences differed by an edit distance of one. GLIPH2 predicted antigen specificity groups and MHC restriction for TRB CDR3 amino acid sequences. Known CMV, EBV, HIV or tissue antigen associations were flagged by matching CDR3 amino acid sequences against VDJdb and McPAS-TCR. Pre-ART, post-ART and control groups were compared with Wilcoxon signed-rank tests and Holm-Bonferroni correction. TCRdb took this table from immuneACCESS and kept in-frame rearrangements with V and J called. Such tables lack part of the clones; where checked against another copy, unresolved V genes explain under half of the gap, and the rest is unexplained. V and J calls and clone size come straight from that table; D and trimming were deduced from the DNA. The sample table holds 25,000 to 35,000 clones, of which more than 70% were seen once. About 5% of the sample is in the top ten clones.

In this chain, TRBV7-9 is recombined with TRBJ2-5, with TRBD2 matching 12 junction bases. This clonotype was obtained from a woman aged 25-40 years with HIV. The material was unsorted PBMCs, obtained 0.8 years after starting antiretroviral therapy. Here is the DNA: TGTGCCAGCAGCACCCGACTAGCGGGGGTAGGAGAGACCCAGTACTTC. The encoded protein is CASSTRLAGVGETQYF.